The 27 T cell receptor beta chains below all came from one sample that was sequenced in a study of OX40 agonist ivuxolimab in advanced cancers. Clones were read by immunoSEQ multiplex PCR, and TCRdb kept only the in-frame ones, dropping some. The sample includes about 70,000 clones, under 90% of them seen just once. The sequencing used CD4+ or CD8+ T cells sorted from blood, collected in a trial of the OX40 agonist ivuxolimab. All receptors derive from an adult with an advanced solid tumor such as melanoma, head and neck, liver or kidney cancer.

Sample share makes this clone medium-sized. The chain uses TRBV19 and TRBJ1-5; the match to TRBD1 covers 10 bases. The germline V gene encodes CDR1 LNHDA and CDR2 SQIVND (reference sequence). The J segment lost 5 bases and the V segment lost 5 bases, leaving 6 bases of the junction unmatched. The length of the CDR3 is 15 residues. CDR3 nucleotide sequence: TGTGCCAGTAGTGCTGACGACAGGGGGCATCAGCCCCAGCATTTT. Translated, it gives CASSADDRGHQPQHF. The entire variable domain, with the rest obtained from reference TRBV19 and TRBJ1-5, is as follows: DGGITQSPKYLFRKEGQNVTLSCEQNLNHDAMYWYRQDPGQGLRLIYYSQIVNDFQKGDIAEGYSVSREKKESFPLTVTSAQKNPTAFYLCASSADDRGHQPQHFGDGTRLSIL.

The chain carries TRBV4-3 and TRBJ2-3, with 7 bases fitting TRBD1. The CDR3 totals 15 residues. Germline CDR1 is LGHNA and CDR2 is YSLEER. Trimming at V came to 0 bases and at J to 4 bases, leaving 4 bases not matched to a gene. The CDR3 bases are TGCGCCAGCAGCCAAGACTCGACAGGGTCAGATACGCAGTATTTT. This gives the protein CASSQDSTGSDTQYF.

This clone was detected a few times. The V gene is TRBV5-4, the J gene TRBJ1-1; 9 nucleotides match TRBD1. J gave up 0 bases and V 4 bases, and 13 bases lay outside the gene matches. The germline gives CDR1 SGHNT, CDR2 YYREEE (reference sequence). This CDR3 region has 18 residues. The CDR3: CASSRTRGQGLMNTEAFF. The CDR3 nucleotides read TGTGCCAGCAGCCGGACTCGGGGACAGGGCCTAATGAACACTGAAGCTTTCTTT.

This sequence joins TRBV29-1 and TRBJ1-1; D call uncertain. This CDR3 spans 13 amino acids. V was cut by 3 bases and J by 1 base, with 9 bases left in between. The germline V gene has CDR1 SQVTM and CDR2 ANQGSEA. Here the CDR3 DNA reads TGCAGCGTTGACCTTGGGAGGAACACTGAAGCTTTCTTT. Its translation: CSVDLGRNTEAFF. The complete variable domain, with remaining parts taken from reference TRBV29-1 and TRBJ1-1, reads SAVISQKPSRDICQRGTSLTIQCQVDSQVTMMFWYRQQPGQSLTLIATANQGSEATYESGFVIDKFPISRPNLTFSTLTVSNMSPEDSSIYLCSVDLGRNTEAFFGQGTRLTVV.

This rearrangement joins TRBV5-5 to TRBJ2-7; 10 bases are a match to TRBD1. The germline V gene encodes CDR1 SGHKS and CDR2 YYEKEE (reference sequence). The J segment lost 2 bases and the V segment lost 4 bases, leaving 12 bases of the junction unmatched. This CDR3 has 17 amino acids. The DNA for the CDR3 is TGTGCCAGCAGCCGAGAGGCCGGGACAGGGGTACCCTACGAGCAGTACTTC. Translated, it gives CASSREAGTGVPYEQYF.

The chain couples TRBV7-9 to TRBJ2-7, with D perhaps given as TRBD1 or TRBD2 (6 bases each). The CDR3 runs to 17 residues. Germline CDR1 and CDR2: SEHNR and FQNEAQ (reference sequence). Trimming took 3 bases from V and 1 from J, leaving 19 bases between them. The CDR3 region has the DNA TGTGCCAGCAGCTTCTCGGGGGCGACTATGGGGTCCTACGAGCAGTACTTC. It translates to CASSFSGATMGSYEQYF.

The V call is TRBV5-6, the J call TRBJ2-2, with 13 positions matching TRBD2. The germline V gene has CDR1 SGHDT and CDR2 YYEEEE. This CDR3 has 16 residues. J was trimmed by 6 bases and V by 2 bases; bases with no gene match: 4. The CDR3 nucleotides are TGTGCCAGCAGCTTCAAGACTAGCGGGGGGTCCGGGGAGCTGTTTTTT. This encodes CASSFKTSGGSGELFF.

This clone was found a few times. The chain employs TRBV7-9 and TRBJ2-7; 9 bases line up with TRBD1. The CDR3 loop spans 16 amino acids. Germline assignment: CDR1 SEHNR and CDR2 FQNEAQ (reference sequence). The V gene end was trimmed by 5 bases and the J gene end by 0 bases; junction bases not matched to a gene: 8. The CDR3 sequence: CASSTRQGDPSYEQYF. The CDR3, as DNA: TGTGCCAGCAGCACAAGACAGGGGGACCCCTCCTACGAGCAGTACTTC.

This rearrangement joins TRBV11-3 to TRBJ1-1, with 10 bases identical to TRBD1. The CDR3 covers 17 residues. Germline V gives CDR1 SGHNT, CDR2 YENEEA. V shed 5 bases, J shed 0 bases, and the junction held 9 bases outside the gene matches. This chain's CDR3 is CASSGRDRGGLNTEAFF. In DNA form, the CDR3 reads TGTGCCAGCAGCGGCCGGGACAGGGGCGGATTGAACACTGAAGCTTTCTTT.

The chain recombines TRBV7-9 with TRBJ2-5; TRBD1 aligns across 11 bases. Losses at the gene ends were 5 bases for V and 5 bases for J; bases not matched to a gene: 7. Germline V gene data show CDR1 as SEHNR and CDR2 as FQNEAQ (reference sequence). CDR3 length: 15 amino acids. CDR3 sequence reads: CASSPDRGRGETQYF. The CDR3 bases are TGTGCCAGCAGCCCGGACAGGGGGCGCGGGGAGACCCAGTACTTC.

This chain connects TRBV21-1 to TRBJ2-7; TRBD1, the table's D call, lacks a check against the DNA. TRBV21-1 is reported as a pseudogene. This CDR3 has 14 residues. CDR3 loop: CASNRPQLVHEQYF. For the CDR3, the DNA is TGTGCCAGCAACCGTCCTCAGTTGGTCCACGAGCAGTACTTC.

This clone appeared once. The chain uses TRBV11-2 and TRBJ2-5, with TRBD2 as a possible D gene (7 bases). This CDR3 has 17 residues. V dropped 0 bases and J dropped 4 bases, with 18 bases sitting between them. CDR1 is SGHAT, CDR2 FQNNGV, per germline. The CDR3: CASSLDLRGAMGETQYF. The CDR3 DNA follows: TGTGCCAGCAGCTTAGACCTACGGGGGGCAATGGGAGAGACCCAGTACTTC. Using reference TRBV11-2 and TRBJ2-5 for the parts outside the CDR3, the full variable domain is EAGVAQSPRYKIIEKRQSVAFWCNPISGHATLYWYQQILGQGPKLLIQFQNNGVVDDSQLPKDRFSAERLKGVDSTLKIQPAKLEDSAVYLCASSLDLRGAMGETQYFGPGTRLLVL.

The chain carries TRBV5-4 and TRBJ2-7; no firm D call. V was cut by 3 bases and J by 6 bases, with 16 bases left in between. This CDR3 is 14 amino acids long. Germline V gives CDR1 SGHNT, CDR2 YYREEE (reference sequence). The CDR3 protein is CASSSLEERGEQYF. In nucleotides, the CDR3 is TGTGCCAGCAGCTCGCTCGAGGAAAGAGGCGAGCAGTACTTC.

This clone occurred once. This chain links TRBV7-3 with TRBJ2-1; TRBD1 is a possible D gene (5 bases). V lost 0 bases and J 7 bases, leaving 13 bases between the germline ends. This CDR3 region has 15 residues. Germline V gene sequence: CDR1 SGHTA, CDR2 FQGTGA. The CDR3 DNA reads as TGTGCCAGCAGCTTAACGGTCTCGGCAGGGAATGAGCAGTTCTTC. It encodes CASSLTVSAGNEQFF.

The chain has TRBV15 and TRBJ1-4; 9 nucleotides line up with TRBD1. Per germline, CDR1 LNHNV and CDR2 YYDKDF (reference sequence). The ends lost 7 bases at V and 8 bases at J; junction bases unmatched: 11. This CDR3 has 15 residues. CDR3 region: CATTLSGTGTEKLFF. DNA for the CDR3: TGTGCCACCACCTTATCCGGGACAGGGACCGAAAAACTGTTTTTT.

The chain recombines TRBV20-1 with TRBJ1-1; D unclear. This CDR3 has 11 amino acids. The germline V gene has CDR1 DFQATT and CDR2 SNEGSKA (reference sequence). Trimming took 5 bases from V and 8 from J, leaving 12 bases between them. The CDR3 DNA sequence: TGCAGTGCTTATACCCCCCCCGAAGCTTTCTTT. It yields the protein CSAYTPPEAFF.

V and J are TRBV5-1 and TRBJ2-1, with D possibly TRBD2 on 6 matching bases. V was trimmed by 3 bases and J by 0 bases, leaving 10 bases between them. This CDR3 region has 15 residues. CDR1 is SGHRS and CDR2 is YFSETQ in the germline V gene. CDR3 protein: CASSYRGISYNEQFF. DNA for the CDR3: TGCGCCAGCAGCTACCGGGGGATCTCCTACAATGAGCAGTTCTTC.

The V call is TRBV12-5, the J call TRBJ2-1; D is undetermined. The CDR3 runs 15 residues. The germline V gene encodes CDR1 LGHNT and CDR2 FRNRAP. V was trimmed by 0 bases and J by 0 bases, leaving 6 bases between them. CDR3 loop: CASGLVRSSYNEQFF. In DNA form, the CDR3 reads TGTGCTAGTGGTTTGGTGCGGAGCTCCTACAATGAGCAGTTCTTC.

This clone was recorded a few times. The genes are TRBV27 and TRBJ1-6; the D gene is possibly TRBD1 (6 bases). The CDR3 totals 13 residues. Looked up from germline, CDR1 is MNHEY and CDR2 is SMNVEV (reference sequence). Trimming shortened V by 5 bases and J by 13 bases, and 15 bases separated the two germline ends. The CDR3 loop is CASSIMSGAPLHF. As DNA, the CDR3 is TGTGCCAGCAGTATCATGTCGGGGGCGCCCCTCCACTTT.

The CDR3 DNA follows: TGTGCCAGCAGCTTAGCGCCAGGGGCATCCTACAATGAGCAGTTCTTC. It specifies CASSLAPGASYNEQFF. V and J are TRBV7-9 and TRBJ2-1; maybe TRBD1 (6 bases). The germline gives CDR1 SEHNR, CDR2 FQNEAQ (reference sequence). The CDR3 consists of 16 residues. V gave up 0 bases and J gave up 1 base, with 10 bases separating them. The whole variable domain, remainder taken from reference TRBV7-9 and TRBJ2-1, is DTGVSQNPRHKITKRGQNVTFRCDPISEHNRLYWYRQTLGQGPEFLTYFQNEAQLEKSRLLSDRFSAERPKGSFSTLEIQRTEQGDSAMYLCASSLAPGASYNEQFFGPGTRLTVL.

The J gene is TRBJ2-3, the V gene TRBV5-4; 11 bases line up with TRBD2. The ends lost 4 bases at V and 3 bases at J; junction bases unmatched: 13. The CDR3 contains 18 residues. The V gene's germline CDR1 is SGHNT and CDR2 YYREEE (reference sequence). CDR3 nucleotide sequence: TGTGCCAGCAGCCCCCTTTTGGCTAGCGGGGGGAAAACAGATACGCAGTATTTT. Translated: CASSPLLASGGKTDTQYF.

This chain links TRBV5-4 with TRBJ1-1, with D hard to call. Germline V CDR1 and CDR2: SGHNT, YYREEE (reference sequence). Trimming pared 2 bases from V and 2 bases from J, leaving 16 bases between. The CDR3 length is 16 residues. Here the CDR3 DNA reads TGTGCCAGCAGCTTTGCTGCTGGCGTGGGAAACACTGAAGCTTTCTTT. It encodes CASSFAAGVGNTEAFF.

The chain links TRBV5-4 to TRBJ2-7; D may be TRBD1 or TRBD2 (5 bases each). CDR3 length equals 14 residues. In germline, CDR1 is SGHNT, CDR2 YYREEE (reference sequence). V dropped 3 bases and J dropped 1 base, with 11 bases sitting between them. The CDR3 nucleotides read TGTGCCAGCAGCTCTCACGGGGCTTCCTACGAGCAGTACTTC. Translation: CASSSHGASYEQYF.

The chain links TRBV18 to TRBJ2-3, with D perhaps given as TRBD1 or TRBD2 (5 bases each). This CDR3 spans 14 amino acids. The germline V and J ends were trimmed by 2 bases and 7 bases, with 13 bases remaining between them. Looked up from germline, CDR1 is KGHSH and CDR2 is LQKENI. CDR3 protein: CASSPAGTGNTQYF. CDR3 nucleotide sequence: TGTGCCAGCTCACCAGCCGGGACGGGAAATACGCAGTATTTT.

The genes are TRBV28 and TRBJ2-2, with 7 bases that match TRBD1. J was trimmed by 7 bases and V by 6 bases; bases with no gene match: 11. This CDR3 has 15 residues. The germline V gene encodes CDR1 MDHEN and CDR2 SYDVKM. The CDR3 coding sequence is TGTGCCAGCAGCCCGAGACAGGGCCCCGGCGGGGAGCTGTTTTTT. The encoded protein is CASSPRQGPGGELFF.

The chain combines TRBV5-1 with TRBJ2-1, with D perhaps TRBD1 or TRBD2 (7 bases each). The CDR3 has 15 amino acids. V dropped 4 bases and J dropped 4 bases, with 15 bases sitting between them. Germline CDR1 SGHRS, CDR2 YFSETQ. The CDR3 DNA reads TGCGCCAGCAGCCCCCGGCAGGGGGGGTACAATGAGCAGTTCTTC. This gives the protein CASSPRQGGYNEQFF.

The V gene is TRBV7-9, the J gene TRBJ2-5; 13 positions agree with TRBD2. The CDR3 covers 18 residues. Germline V lookup: CDR1 SEHNR, CDR2 FQNEAQ (reference sequence). J lost 5 bases, V lost 3 bases, and 12 bases had no gene match. CDR3 in amino acids: CASSFPKGLAGAGETQYF. The CDR3 nucleotides read TGTGCCAGCAGCTTCCCGAAAGGACTAGCGGGGGCGGGTGAGACCCAGTACTTC.